Each of the 26 T cell receptor beta chains below was sequenced from the same sample in a study of T cells in Graves' hyperthyroidism and ophthalmopathy. Researchers took RNA transcripts and amplified the TCR beta CDR3 regions from them. TCR CDR3 regions were first amplified by RT-PCR with HTBI primers. TCRdb analysed the multiplex PCR reads with MiXCR anew, one entry per CDR3 protein. This repertoire shows approximately 690,000 distinct CDR3 sequences, less than 25% found once; its top ten account for more than 30%. Material: blood. The receptor source for this set is a young man with Graves' ophthalmopathy.

The rearrangement joins TRBV10-3 to TRBJ1-1; tentative D call: TRBD1 (6 bases). The CDR3 has 17 amino acids. V gave up 0 bases and J gave up 4 bases, with 18 bases separating them. CDR1 and CDR2 (germline): ENHRY, SYGVKD. The CDR3 loop reads CAISESKGGRGVTEAFF. The DNA of the CDR3 is TGTGCCATCAGTGAGTCGAAGGGCGGAAGGGGGGTCACTGAAGCTTTCTTT.

The chain couples TRBV27 to TRBJ2-7; D possibly uses TRBD1 or TRBD2 (5 bases each). V was cut by 8 bases and J by 3 bases, with 17 bases left in between. This CDR3 has 14 residues. Germline CDR1 MNHEY, CDR2 SMNVEV (reference sequence). The CDR3 bases are TGTGCCAGCTCCCCGTCCGGGACGGACTACGAGCAGTACTTC. Translated, it gives CASSPSGTDYEQYF.

The chain uses TRBV18 and TRBJ2-1; D may be TRBD2 (5 bases). This CDR3 is built from 13 residues. The germline CDR1 and CDR2 sequences are KGHSH and LQKENI. Trimming pared 3 bases from V and 6 bases from J, leaving 9 bases between. The DNA for the CDR3 is TGTGCCAGCTCACCTCCTACTAGCAATGAGCAGTTCTTC. Translating it yields CASSPPTSNEQFF.

This clonotype has ten or more counts. V usage is TRBV3-1 and J usage is TRBJ2-1, with TRBD2 identical over 8 bases. The germline gives CDR1 LGHDT, CDR2 YNNKEL (reference sequence). There are 16 residues in the CDR3. V gave up 4 bases and J gave up 6 bases; unmatched junction bases: 11. This chain's CDR3 is CASSRGRLAGSNEQFF. CDR3 bases: TGTGCCAGCAGCCGAGGGAGGCTAGCGGGTTCCAATGAGCAGTTCTTC.

This clonotype was seen a handful of times. This rearrangement joins TRBV19 to TRBJ1-1, with D perhaps TRBD1 (5 bases). CDR3 size: 14 residues. V lost 5 bases, J lost 3 bases, and 13 bases lay in between. The germline CDR1 and CDR2 sequences are LNHDA and SQIVND (reference sequence). This CDR3 is CASSARDGDTEAFF. In DNA, the CDR3 is TGTGCCAGTAGTGCCCGGGACGGAGACACTGAAGCTTTCTTT.

The table lists this clonotype with many counts. The gene calls are TRBV7-3 and TRBJ2-1; D gene ambiguous. V lost 5 bases to trimming and J lost 8 bases, with 7 bases between them. The CDR3 sequence is 11 residues long. Germline V gene lookup returns CDR1 SGHTA and CDR2 FQGTGA. The CDR3 DNA reads TGTGCCAGCAGCATTACCGATGAGCAGTTCTTC. Protein: CASSITDEQFF.

This clonotype was found many times. DNA for the CDR3: TGTGCCACGCTATCTCACGCAGATCAGCCCCAGCATTTT. Its protein product is CATLSHADQPQHF. The rearrangement joins TRBV10-3 to TRBJ1-5; no definite D call. CDR3 size: 13 residues. Per germline, CDR1 ENHRY and CDR2 SYGVKD. Trimming left V 10 bases short and J 5 bases short, with 15 bases between.

This clonotype was detected many times. V and J are TRBV12-3 or TRBV12-4 and TRBJ2-5; TRBD1 is a possible D gene (6 bases). This CDR3 has 13 amino acids. The ends were cut back, 5 bases at V and 5 bases at J, with 12 bases in the middle. CDR3 sequence: CASSTTGFETQYF. In DNA, the CDR3 is TGTGCCAGCAGTACCACAGGGTTTGAGACCCAGTACTTC.

The table lists this clonotype with a few counts. The rearrangement links TRBV7-2 to TRBJ1-6; the match to TRBD1 covers 10 bases. Germline assignment: CDR1 SGHTA and CDR2 FQGNSA. This CDR3 spans 17 amino acids. The V segment lost 8 bases and the J segment 0 bases; nucleotides outside the gene matches: 7. Here the CDR3 DNA reads TGTGCCAGCTCGGACAGGGGGTACAGCTCCTATAATTCACCCCTCCACTTT. Translation: CASSDRGYSSYNSPLHF.

This clonotype was counted between two and nine times. The CDR3, as DNA: TGTGCCAGCAGCGGGCCTCCCGGGAATGAGCAGTTCTTC. Protein: CASSGPPGNEQFF. The chain combines TRBV27 with TRBJ2-1; D is undetermined. Germline CDR1 reads MNHEY; CDR2 reads SMNVEV (reference sequence). This CDR3 is 13 amino acids long. Trimming left V 6 bases short and J 7 bases short, with 13 bases between.

This rearrangement joins TRBV20-1 to TRBJ2-7, with unresolved D. The V and J ends lost 3 bases and 6 bases respectively, with 18 bases between them. This CDR3 has 14 amino acids. CDR1 is DFQATT, CDR2 SNEGSKA, per germline (reference sequence). CDR3 sequence: CSARVHHSASEQYF. The DNA for the CDR3 is TGCAGTGCTAGGGTCCACCACTCTGCTAGCGAGCAGTACTTC.

In this sample, this clonotype turned up a few times. V gene TRBV20-1 combines with J gene TRBJ1-5; 12 nucleotides agree with TRBD1. CDR3 length equals 15 residues. V dropped 3 bases and J dropped 7; count of bases not matched to a gene: 7. Germline CDR1 DFQATT, CDR2 SNEGSKA (reference sequence). CDR3 amino acids: CSARGGQGARQPQHF. The DNA for the CDR3 is TGCAGTGCTAGGGGGGGACAGGGGGCAAGGCAGCCCCAGCATTTT.

This clonotype was picked up many times. The gene calls are TRBV6-1 and TRBJ2-1, with a possible D match to TRBD2 (7 bases). Looked up from germline, CDR1 is MNHNS and CDR2 is SASEGT. The CDR3 covers 15 residues. V lost 3 bases and J lost 3, with 12 bases in between. The chain's CDR3 is CASSDGGGFYNEQFF. CDR3 in DNA: TGTGCCAGCAGTGACGGCGGGGGCTTCTACAATGAGCAGTTCTTC.

The DNA for the CDR3 is TGCGCCAGCAGCCAACTACTAACGACTAGCGGGAGAGTGGAGACCCAGTACTTC. Protein: CASSQLLTTSGRVETQYF. The chain links TRBV4-1 to TRBJ2-5; the match to TRBD2 covers 12 bases. The CDR3 spans 18 residues. In germline, CDR1 is MGHRA, CDR2 YSYEKL. Trimming took 2 bases from V and 5 from J; bases not matched to a gene: 12.

This clonotype was seen ten or more times. J is TRBJ2-7 and V is TRBV11-2; either TRBD1 or TRBD2 may supply D (6 bases each). CDR1 SGHAT and CDR2 FQNNGV come from the germline V gene. The CDR3 loop spans 15 amino acids. Trimming cost V 3 bases and J 2 bases, with 14 bases left between them. Written as DNA, the CDR3 is TGTGCCAGCAGCTTGAGGGGGGCCCTAACCTACGAGCAGTACTTC. Its protein is CASSLRGALTYEQYF.

In this sample, this clonotype turned up a few times. This sequence joins TRBV6-1 and TRBJ1-2; D is perhaps TRBD1 (5 bases). Trimming left V 6 bases short and J 5 bases short, with 34 bases between. CDR1 and CDR2 (germline): MNHNS, SASEGT. This CDR3 has 20 residues. The CDR3 loop reads CASSPGGGAGKRTVRYGYTF. The CDR3 DNA is TGTGCCAGCAGCCCCGGGGGGGGAGCGGGGAAGAGAACGGTCCGGTATGGCTACACCTTC.

This clonotype was counted ten times or more. The V call is TRBV27, the J call TRBJ1-6, with a possible D match to TRBD1 (5 bases). The CDR3 contains 15 residues. The germline V gene has CDR1 MNHEY and CDR2 SMNVEV (reference sequence). The V end was cut by 6 bases, the J end by 10 bases, with 19 bases between. For the CDR3, the DNA is TGTGCCAGCAGATTCGCTGGGGCAGGGCAGTCACCCCTCCACTTT. The encoded protein is CASRFAGAGQSPLHF.

The gene calls are TRBV24-1 and TRBJ2-3, with 7 bases aligning to TRBD1. This CDR3 region has 15 residues. The germline V gene has CDR1 KGHDR and CDR2 SFDVKD. V shed 4 bases and J 4 bases; nucleotides not matched to a gene: 7. CDR3 sequence (DNA): TGTGCCACCAGTGACCAGGACAGGAGTCCAGATACGCAGTATTTT. Protein: CATSDQDRSPDTQYF.

The chain recombines TRBV5-1 with TRBJ1-1; no firm D call. Germline-derived CDR1 and CDR2 are SGHRS and YFSETQ. This CDR3 contains 12 residues. Deletions cut 2 bases from V and 2 bases from J, with 4 bases between. CDR3 coding DNA: TGCGCCAGCAGCTTTGACAACACTGAAGCTTTCTTT. Translating it yields CASSFDNTEAFF.

This clonotype occurred a few times. J is TRBJ1-6 and V is TRBV5-6; no reliable D call. The germline V gene has CDR1 SGHDT and CDR2 YYEEEE. The CDR3 contains 13 residues. The V gene lost 2 bases and the J gene lost 7 bases, with 7 bases spanning the gap. The CDR3 DNA sequence: TGTGCCAGCAGCTTATATCGAAATTCACCCCTCCACTTT. Translating it yields CASSLYRNSPLHF.

The chain employs TRBV5-1 and TRBJ2-1; D is uncertain. CDR3 size: 13 residues. CDR1 and CDR2 (germline): SGHRS, YFSETQ. V lost 2 bases, J lost 5 bases, and 8 bases lay in between. CDR3 nucleotides: TGCGCCAGCAGCTTCCTAACAGACAATGAGCAGTTCTTC. As protein: CASSFLTDNEQFF.

This sequence joins TRBV2 and TRBJ2-7; D is ambiguous. CDR1 and CDR2 from the germline V gene are SNHLY and FYNNEI. The V end was cut by 0 bases, the J end by 4 bases, with 10 bases between. The CDR3 consists of 14 residues. The CDR3 region has the DNA TGTGCCAGCAGTGAAGCGCCCGGGCCGTACGAGCAGTACTTC. Amino acids: CASSEAPGPYEQYF.

This clonotype was seen only a few times. V gene TRBV7-2 combines with J gene TRBJ1-2; a weak D match, TRBD1 (5 bases). CDR3 size: 14 residues. Germline V CDR1 and CDR2: SGHTA, FQGNSA. The V end lost 4 bases, the J end lost 6 bases, and 15 bases lay between the germline ends. The chain's CDR3 is CASSWPGGGNGYTF. DNA of the CDR3: TGTGCCAGCAGCTGGCCTGGGGGGGGGAATGGCTACACCTTC.

CDR3 sequence (DNA): TGCAGCGTTGTACCGCTACTCCCCACTAACTATGGCTACACCTTC. This codes for CSVVPLLPTNYGYTF. The chain combines TRBV29-1 with TRBJ1-2; D is ambiguous. Germline V lookup: CDR1 SQVTM, CDR2 ANQGSEA. V lost 4 bases to trimming and J lost 0 bases, with 15 bases between them. The CDR3 runs to 15 residues.

This clonotype was counted many times. This rearrangement joins TRBV30 to TRBJ1-5; 7 bases align to TRBD1. The CDR3 covers 14 residues. With V trimmed by 3 bases and J by 0 bases, 2 bases remained unmatched. Germline CDR1 reads GTSNPN; CDR2 reads SVGIG (reference sequence). The CDR3: CAWSGTVSNQPQHF. The CDR3 DNA follows: TGTGCCTGGAGCGGGACAGTTAGCAATCAGCCCCAGCATTTT.

This clonotype has more than one count but fewer than ten. The chain employs TRBV7-2 and TRBJ2-1, with 8 bases lining up with TRBD2. Germline V gene lookup returns CDR1 SGHTA and CDR2 FQGNSA. The CDR3 sequence is 17 residues long. The trim removed 2 bases at V and 8 bases at J, leaving 14 bases unmatched. CDR3 sequence reads: CASSLPSSGLVIHEQFF. As DNA, the CDR3 is TGTGCCAGCAGCTTACCTTCGTCGGGACTAGTCATCCATGAGCAGTTCTTC.